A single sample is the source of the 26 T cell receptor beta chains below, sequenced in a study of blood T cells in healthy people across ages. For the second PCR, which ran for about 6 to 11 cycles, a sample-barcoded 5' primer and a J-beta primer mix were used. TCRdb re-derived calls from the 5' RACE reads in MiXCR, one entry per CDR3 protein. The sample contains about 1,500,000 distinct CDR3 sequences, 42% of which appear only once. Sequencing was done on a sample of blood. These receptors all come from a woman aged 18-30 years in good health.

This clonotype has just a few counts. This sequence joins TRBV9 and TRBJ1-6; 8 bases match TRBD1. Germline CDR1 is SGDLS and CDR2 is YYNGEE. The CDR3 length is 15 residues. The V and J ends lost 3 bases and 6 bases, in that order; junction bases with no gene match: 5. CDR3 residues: CASSGTQGGNSPLHF. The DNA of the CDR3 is TGTGCCAGCAGCGGGACACAGGGGGGTAATTCACCCCTCCACTTT.

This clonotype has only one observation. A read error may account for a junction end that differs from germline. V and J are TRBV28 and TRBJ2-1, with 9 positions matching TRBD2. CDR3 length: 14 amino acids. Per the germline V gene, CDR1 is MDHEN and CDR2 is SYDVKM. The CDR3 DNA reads TGTGCCAGCCTCTTTAGCGGGGGCCGAAATGGGCAGTTCTTC. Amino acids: CASLFSGGRNGQFF.

For the CDR3, the DNA is TGCGCCAGCTCCCTGGCCGGGGGGTTTGTGAACGAGCAGTACTTC. It codes for CASSLAGGFVNEQYF. The chain recombines TRBV5-1 with TRBJ2-7; the match to TRBD2 covers 7 bases. Germline CDR1 is SGHRS and CDR2 is YFSETQ. V was clipped by 7 bases and J by 5 bases; unmatched bases: 15. The CDR3 covers 15 residues.

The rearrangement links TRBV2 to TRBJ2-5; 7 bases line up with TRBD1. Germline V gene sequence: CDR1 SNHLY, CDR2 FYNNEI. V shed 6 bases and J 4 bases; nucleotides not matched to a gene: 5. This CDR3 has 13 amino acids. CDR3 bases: TGTGCCAGCAGACAGGGGTTCGGAGAGACCCAGTACTTC. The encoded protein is CASRQGFGETQYF. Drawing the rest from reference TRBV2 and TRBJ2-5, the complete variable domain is EPEVTQTPSHQVTQMGQEVILRCVPISNHLYFYWYRQILGQKVEFLVSFYNNEISEKSEIFDDQFSVERPDGSNFTLKIRSTKLEDSAMYFCASRQGFGETQYFGPGTRLLVL.

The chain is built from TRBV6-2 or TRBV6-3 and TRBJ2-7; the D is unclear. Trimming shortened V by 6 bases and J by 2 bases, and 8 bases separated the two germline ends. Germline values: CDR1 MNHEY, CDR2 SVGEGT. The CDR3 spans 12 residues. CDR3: CASRVMPYEQYF. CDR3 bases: TGTGCCAGCAGGGTGATGCCCTACGAGCAGTACTTC.

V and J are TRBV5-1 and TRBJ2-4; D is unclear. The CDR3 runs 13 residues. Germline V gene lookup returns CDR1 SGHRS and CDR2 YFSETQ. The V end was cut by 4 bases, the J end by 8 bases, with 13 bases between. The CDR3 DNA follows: TGCGCCAGCAGCATCGAGGCTAAGGACATTCAGTACTTC. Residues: CASSIEAKDIQYF.

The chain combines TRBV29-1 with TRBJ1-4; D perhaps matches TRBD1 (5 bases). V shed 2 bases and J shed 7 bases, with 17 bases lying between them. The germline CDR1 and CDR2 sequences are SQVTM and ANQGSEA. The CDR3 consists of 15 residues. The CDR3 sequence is CSVEIPGRRGEKLFF. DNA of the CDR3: TGCAGCGTTGAAATCCCTGGGCGGAGGGGTGAAAAACTGTTTTTT.

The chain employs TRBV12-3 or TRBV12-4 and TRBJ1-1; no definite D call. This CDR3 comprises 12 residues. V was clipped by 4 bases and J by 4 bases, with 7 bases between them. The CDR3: CASSSTPTEAFF. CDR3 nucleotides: TGTGCCAGCAGTTCCACCCCCACTGAAGCTTTCTTT.

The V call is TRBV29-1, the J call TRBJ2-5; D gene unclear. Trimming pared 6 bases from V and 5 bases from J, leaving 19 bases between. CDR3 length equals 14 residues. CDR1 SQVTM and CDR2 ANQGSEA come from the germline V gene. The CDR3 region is CSVGQSYHGETQYF. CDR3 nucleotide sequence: TGCAGCGTGGGCCAGTCTTACCATGGGGAGACCCAGTACTTC.

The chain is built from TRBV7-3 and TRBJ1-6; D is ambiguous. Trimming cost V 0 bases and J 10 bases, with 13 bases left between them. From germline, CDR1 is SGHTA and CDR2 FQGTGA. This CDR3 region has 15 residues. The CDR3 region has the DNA TGTGCCAGCAGCTTAACTGGACTCCTGCAGTCACCCCTCCACTTT. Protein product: CASSLTGLLQSPLHF.

The chain's CDR3 is CASSKSPGNTEAFF. The CDR3 nucleotides are TGTGCCAGCAGTAAGTCACCGGGGAACACTGAAGCTTTCTTT. The chain has TRBV12-3 or TRBV12-4 and TRBJ1-1; no firm D call. V shed 5 bases and J shed 1 base, with 11 bases lying between them. This CDR3 is 14 amino acids long.

The chain's CDR3 is CASSLRPSPDTQYF. The CDR3 coding sequence is TGTGCCAGCAGCTTACGCCCGAGCCCAGATACGCAGTATTTT. This chain links TRBV7-2 with TRBJ2-3; unclear D gene. CDR3 length equals 14 residues. Germline loops: CDR1 SGHTA, CDR2 FQGNSA. Between the trimmed V and J ends, which lost 2 bases and 4 bases, there was a span of 10 bases.

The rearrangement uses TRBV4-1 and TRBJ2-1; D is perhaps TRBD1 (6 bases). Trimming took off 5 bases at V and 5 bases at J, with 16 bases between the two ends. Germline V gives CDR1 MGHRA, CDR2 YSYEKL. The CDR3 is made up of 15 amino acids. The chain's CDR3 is CASSYNRDNHNEQFF. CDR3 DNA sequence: TGCGCCAGCAGCTATAACCGGGACAATCACAATGAGCAGTTCTTC.

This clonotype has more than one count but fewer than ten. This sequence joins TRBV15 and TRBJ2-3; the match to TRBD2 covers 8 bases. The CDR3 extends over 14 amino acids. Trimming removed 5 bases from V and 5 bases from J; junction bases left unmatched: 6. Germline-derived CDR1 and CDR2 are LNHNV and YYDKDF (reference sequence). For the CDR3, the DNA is TGTGCCACCAGCCCAGCGGGAGTAGGAGATACGCAGTATTTT. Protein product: CATSPAGVGDTQYF.

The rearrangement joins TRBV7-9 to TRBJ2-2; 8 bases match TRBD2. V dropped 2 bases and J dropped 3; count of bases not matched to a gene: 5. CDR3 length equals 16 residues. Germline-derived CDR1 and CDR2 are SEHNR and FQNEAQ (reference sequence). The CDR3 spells CASSLLTSGYTGELFF. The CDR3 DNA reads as TGTGCCAGCAGCTTACTCACTAGCGGATACACCGGGGAGCTGTTTTTT. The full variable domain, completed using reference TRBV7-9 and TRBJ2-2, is DTGVSQNPRHKITKRGQNVTFRCDPISEHNRLYWYRQTLGQGPEFLTYFQNEAQLEKSRLLSDRFSAERPKGSFSTLEIQRTEQGDSAMYLCASSLLTSGYTGELFFGEGSRLTVL.

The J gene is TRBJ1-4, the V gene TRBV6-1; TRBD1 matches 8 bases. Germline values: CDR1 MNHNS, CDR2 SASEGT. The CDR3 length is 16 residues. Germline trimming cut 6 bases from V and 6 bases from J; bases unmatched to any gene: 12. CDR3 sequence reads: CASSPGTGRGDEKLFF. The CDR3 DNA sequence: TGTGCCAGCAGCCCGGGGACAGGCCGCGGGGATGAAAAACTGTTTTTT.

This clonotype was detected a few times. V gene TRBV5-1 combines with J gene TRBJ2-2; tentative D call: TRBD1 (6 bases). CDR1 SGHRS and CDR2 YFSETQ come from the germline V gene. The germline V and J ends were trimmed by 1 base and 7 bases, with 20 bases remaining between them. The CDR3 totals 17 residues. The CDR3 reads CASSLPRGTPIHGELFF. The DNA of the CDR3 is TGCGCCAGCAGCTTGCCTAGAGGGACACCGATCCACGGGGAGCTGTTTTTT.

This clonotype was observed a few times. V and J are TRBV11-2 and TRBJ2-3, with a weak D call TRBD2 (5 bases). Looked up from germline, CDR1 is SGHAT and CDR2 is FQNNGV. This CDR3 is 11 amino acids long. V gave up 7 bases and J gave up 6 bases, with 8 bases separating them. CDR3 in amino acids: CASNGGDTQYF. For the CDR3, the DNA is TGTGCCAGCAATGGAGGTGATACGCAGTATTTT.

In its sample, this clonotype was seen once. CDR3 sequence: CSARGPGATNEKLFF. The CDR3 coding sequence is TGCAGTGCTAGAGGCCCAGGGGCAACTAATGAAAAACTGTTTTTT. The rearrangement uses TRBV20-1 and TRBJ1-4; a weak D match, TRBD1 (6 bases). In germline, CDR1 is DFQATT, CDR2 SNEGSKA (reference sequence). The CDR3 contains 15 residues. V was cut by 1 base and J by 0 bases, with 9 bases left in between.

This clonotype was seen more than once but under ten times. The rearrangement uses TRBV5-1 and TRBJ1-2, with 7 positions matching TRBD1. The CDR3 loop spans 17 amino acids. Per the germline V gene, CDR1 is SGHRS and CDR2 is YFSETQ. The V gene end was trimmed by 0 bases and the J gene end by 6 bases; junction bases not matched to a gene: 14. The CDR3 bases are TGCGCCAGCAGCTTGGTAGGGGGCAGAACGGAGGGCAATGGCTACACCTTC. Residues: CASSLVGGRTEGNGYTF.

Here the CDR3 DNA reads TGCAGTGCTACCGACAGGGCCAACACTGAAGCTTTCTTT. Translating it yields CSATDRANTEAFF. This chain uses TRBV20-1 with TRBJ1-1; 7 bases line up with TRBD1. Germline loops: CDR1 DFQATT, CDR2 SNEGSKA (reference sequence). CDR3 length equals 13 residues. Trimming removed 4 bases from V and 2 bases from J; junction bases left unmatched: 4.

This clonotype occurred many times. In DNA, the CDR3 is TGCGCCAGCAGCCTGGGGACTGAAAAAGAGACCCAGTACTTC. Translating gives CASSLGTEKETQYF. V gene TRBV5-1 combines with J gene TRBJ2-5, with D possibly TRBD2 on 6 matching bases. CDR1 is SGHRS, CDR2 YFSETQ, per germline. V dropped 4 bases and J dropped 3 bases, with 13 bases sitting between them. The CDR3 has 14 amino acids.

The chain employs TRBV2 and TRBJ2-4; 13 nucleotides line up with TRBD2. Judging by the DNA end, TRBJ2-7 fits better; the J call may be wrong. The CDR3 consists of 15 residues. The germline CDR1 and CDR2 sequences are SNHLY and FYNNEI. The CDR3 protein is CASIQLTSGRYEQYF. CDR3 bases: TGTGCCAGCATCCAGTTGACTAGCGGGAGGTACGAGCAGTACTTC.

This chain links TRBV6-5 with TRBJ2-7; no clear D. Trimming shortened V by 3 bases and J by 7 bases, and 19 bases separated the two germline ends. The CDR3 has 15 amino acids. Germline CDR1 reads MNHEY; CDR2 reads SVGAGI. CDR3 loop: CASSYLPGHYNEQYF. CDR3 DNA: TGTGCCAGCAGTTATCTCCCCGGGCACTACAATGAGCAGTACTTC.

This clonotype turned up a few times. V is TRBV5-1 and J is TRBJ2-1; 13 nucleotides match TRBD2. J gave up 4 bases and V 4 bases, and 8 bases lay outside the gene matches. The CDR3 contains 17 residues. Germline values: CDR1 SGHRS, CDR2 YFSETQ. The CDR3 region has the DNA TGCGCCAGCAGCCCAACTGGACTAGCGGGGGTTTACAATGAGCAGTTCTTC. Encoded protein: CASSPTGLAGVYNEQFF.

The CDR3 sequence: CASSDGANQETQYF. The CDR3 nucleotides are TGTGCCAGCAGTGACGGCGCCAATCAAGAGACCCAGTACTTC. The chain combines TRBV2 with TRBJ2-5; no clear D gene. V lost 3 bases and J lost 2, with 10 bases in between. CDR1 and CDR2 (germline): SNHLY, FYNNEI. CDR3 length: 14 residues.